Below, 24 T cell receptor beta chains from the same sample are listed, as sequenced in a study of blood T cells in healthy people across ages. Combining a sample-barcoded 5' primer with a J-beta primer mix, a second PCR ran for about 7 to 12 cycles. Using its own MiXCR run on the 5' RACE reads, TCRdb lists one record per CDR3 protein. The sample comprises 800,000 to 950,000 distinct CDR3 sequences, roughly 28% of which are singletons, and 10% rests with the top ten. These same records also appear under a second study, on T cells of mothers and their children.

Source material: blood. Source of these receptors: a woman aged 40 to 50 in good health.

This clonotype appeared a few times. V is TRBV12-3 or TRBV12-4 and J is TRBJ2-3, with 9 bases fitting TRBD1. The CDR3 runs 14 residues. The trim removed 6 bases at V and 2 bases at J, leaving 3 bases unmatched. This CDR3 is CASSRDRDTDTQYF. CDR3 bases: TGTGCCAGCAGCAGGGACAGGGACACAGATACGCAGTATTTT.

This clonotype has just a few counts. The J gene is TRBJ2-3, the V gene TRBV19, with D maybe TRBD2 (5 bases). The germline V and J ends were trimmed by 1 base and 3 bases, with 5 bases remaining between them. The germline V gene has CDR1 LNHDA and CDR2 SQIVND (reference sequence). This CDR3 spans 13 amino acids. This CDR3 reads CASSIAGTDTQYF. CDR3 coding DNA: TGTGCCAGTAGTATAGCGGGAACAGATACGCAGTATTTT.

On this clonotype: A much larger clone sits a single nucleotide away, making a read error possible. This sequence joins TRBV20-1 and TRBJ1-1; D remains ambiguous. The CDR3 has 13 amino acids. CDR1 is DFQATT, CDR2 SNEGSKA, per germline (reference sequence). As DNA, the CDR3 is TGCAGTGCTATGGCTTGGGAGAACACTGGAGCTTTCTTT. Translated: CSAMAWENTGAFF.

Worth noting for this clonotype: It is likely a read error, because the conserved phenylalanine at the end of the CDR3 is missing. This chain joins TRBV20-1 and TRBJ2-2; D gene ambiguous. Germline-derived CDR1 and CDR2 are DFQATT and SNEGSKA (reference sequence). V dropped 2 bases and J dropped 1 base, with 14 bases sitting between them. The CDR3 spans 16 residues. For the CDR3, the DNA is TGCAGTGCTAGACGGGCGGAGTGGGGGAACACCGGGGAGCTGTTTTGT. It encodes CSARRAEWGNTGELFC.

This clonotype was counted between two and nine times. This chain links TRBV28 with TRBJ1-1; the match to TRBD1 covers 8 bases. With V trimmed by 4 bases and J by 9 bases, 4 bases remained unmatched. The CDR3 consists of 12 residues. The germline V gene has CDR1 MDHEN and CDR2 SYDVKM. CDR3: CASSSRGLKAFF. CDR3 in DNA: TGTGCCAGCAGTTCCAGGGGGCTTAAAGCTTTCTTT. The full variable domain, its missing parts supplied by reference TRBV28 and TRBJ1-1, is DVKVTQSSRYLVKRTGEKVFLECVQDMDHENMFWYRQDPGLGLRLIYFSYDVKMKEKGDIPEGYSVSREKKERFSLILESASTNQTSMYLCASSSRGLKAFFGQGTRLTVV.

This chain's CDR3 is CASSLGQTWADTQYF. The CDR3, as DNA: TGTGCCAGCAGCTTAGGGCAGACTTGGGCAGATACGCAGTATTTT. This chain joins TRBV7-2 and TRBJ2-3; D unclear. The CDR3 is made up of 15 amino acids. Germline V gene lookup returns CDR1 SGHTA and CDR2 FQGNSA. Trimming cost V 1 base and J 4 bases, with 12 bases left between them.

As regards this clonotype: The junction departs from the called germline gene at one end, perhaps through a read error. CDR3 nucleotide sequence: TGTGCCAGCAGAATCAAGGGGCCCTATGGCTGCACCTTC. It codes for CASRIKGPYGCTF. V gene TRBV7-2 combines with J gene TRBJ1-2, with D tentatively TRBD1 (5 bases). This CDR3 spans 13 amino acids. CDR1 and CDR2 (germline): SGHTA, FQGNSA.

This chain's CDR3 is CATSDLGLPRGELFF. The CDR3, as DNA: TGTGCCACCAGTGACCTGGGACTCCCGAGGGGGGAGCTGTTTTTT. The chain is built from TRBV24-1 and TRBJ2-2; maybe TRBD2 (6 bases). The germline CDR1 and CDR2 sequences are KGHDR and SFDVKD. Trimming took off 4 bases at V and 8 bases at J, with 16 bases between the two ends. This CDR3 has 15 residues.

This chain joins TRBV20-1 and TRBJ2-4, with D possibly matching TRBD1 (5 bases). The germline gives CDR1 DFQATT, CDR2 SNEGSKA (reference sequence). The CDR3 is made up of 17 amino acids. Trimming pared 2 bases from V and 0 bases from J, leaving 17 bases between. The CDR3 loop reads CSARSFAADIAKNIQYF. The CDR3 DNA is TGCAGTGCTAGATCTTTTGCGGCGGACATAGCCAAAAACATTCAGTACTTC.

The chain has TRBV7-3 and TRBJ2-3; D is uncertain. The CDR3 is 11 residues long. With 8 bases removed from V and 7 bases from J, the gap between germline ends came to 10 bases. Germline values: CDR1 SGHTA, CDR2 FQGTGA. The CDR3 reads CASADSHTQYF. CDR3 DNA sequence: TGTGCCAGCGCCGACTCGCATACGCAGTATTTT.

This clonotype was recorded at least ten times. The V gene is TRBV27, the J gene TRBJ1-5; 9 bases are shared with TRBD1. V was pared by 4 bases and J by 5 bases, with 3 bases of the junction left unmatched. The germline V gene encodes CDR1 MNHEY and CDR2 SMNVEV (reference sequence). This CDR3 is 14 amino acids long. The CDR3 reads CASSWGQGYQPQHF. For the CDR3, the DNA is TGTGCCAGCAGTTGGGGACAGGGATATCAGCCCCAGCATTTT.

J is TRBJ1-2 and V is TRBV7-2, with TRBD1 identical over 8 bases. In germline, CDR1 is SGHTA, CDR2 FQGNSA. The CDR3 has 14 residues. Losses at the gene ends were 1 base for V and 8 bases for J; bases not matched to a gene: 6. The CDR3 coding sequence is TGTGCCAGCAGCTTAGGGGCAGGGGGCGAAGGCTACACCTTC. Amino acids: CASSLGAGGEGYTF. Variable domain in full (rest from reference TRBV7-2 and TRBJ1-2): GAGVSQSPSNKVTEKGKDVELRCDPISGHTALYWYRQSLGQGLEFLIYFQGNSAPDKSGLPSDRFSAERTGGSVSTLTIQRTQQEDSAVYLCASSLGAGGEGYTFGSGTRLTVV.

This clonotype was found a few times. This rearrangement joins TRBV7-9 to TRBJ2-5; perhaps TRBD1 as D (6 bases). The V gene's germline CDR1 is SEHNR and CDR2 FQNEAQ (reference sequence). Trimming took off 2 bases at V and 4 bases at J, with 14 bases between the two ends. The CDR3 is made up of 15 amino acids. CDR3 bases: TGTGCCAGCAGCTTACAAATAACAGGGCGAGAGACCCAGTACTTC. Protein: CASSLQITGRETQYF.

In its sample, this clonotype was seen many times. The rearrangement uses TRBV5-6 and TRBJ2-5; tentative D call: TRBD2 (5 bases). This CDR3 has 14 residues. Germline V lookup: CDR1 SGHDT, CDR2 YYEEEE. V was cut by 4 bases and J by 1 base, with 11 bases left in between. The DNA of the CDR3 is TGTGCCAGCAGCCCTACCGGGGTCCAAGAGACCCAGTACTTC. Translating gives CASSPTGVQETQYF.

The V call is TRBV20-1, the J call TRBJ2-7, with unresolved D. Germline CDR1 reads DFQATT; CDR2 reads SNEGSKA (reference sequence). The CDR3 length is 11 residues. V was cut by 5 bases and J by 0 bases, with 5 bases left in between. Written as DNA, the CDR3 is TGCAGTGCTGGCAGCTCCTACGAGCAGTACTTC. Protein sequence: CSAGSSYEQYF.

In its sample, this clonotype was seen many times. This chain joins TRBV9 and TRBJ2-7; TRBD1 matches at 7 bases. CDR1 and CDR2 from the germline V gene are SGDLS and YYNGEE. The CDR3 extends over 15 amino acids. V dropped 5 bases and J dropped 5; count of bases not matched to a gene: 13. The CDR3 region has the DNA TGTGCCAGCAGTCCCTCCGACAGGGCCTATCACGAGCAGTACTTC. Amino acid sequence: CASSPSDRAYHEQYF.

Details on this clonotype: A much larger clonotype is one base distant, so this may be a read error. This rearrangement joins TRBV20-1 to TRBJ1-1, with D possibly matching TRBD1 (6 bases). V gave up 0 bases and J gave up 10 bases, with 21 bases separating them. The length of the CDR3 is 15 residues. Germline V gene lookup returns CDR1 DFQATT and CDR2 SNEGSKA (reference sequence). CDR3 nucleotide sequence: TGCAGTGCTAGAGATTCCCGCAGGGGCCGGTCTGGAGCTTTCTTT. Its protein is CSARDSRRGRSGAFF.

Concerning this clonotype: A much larger clone differs from this one at a single base, so this may be a read error. V gene TRBV7-9 combines with J gene TRBJ1-4; 7 positions agree with TRBD1. Germline CDR1 SEHNR, CDR2 FQNEAQ (reference sequence). This CDR3 comprises 15 residues. The CDR3 loop reads CANSSRDSNNEKLFF. The CDR3 DNA reads TGTGCCAACAGCTCCAGGGACAGCAATAATGAAAAACTGTTTTTT.

Remarks on this clonotype: This may arise from a read error, as a much more abundant clone is one base away. The gene calls are TRBV7-4 and TRBJ2-7; D unresolved. Germline CDR1 and CDR2: SGHVT and SQSDAQ. This CDR3 is built from 14 residues. The CDR3 is CAGSPVGWCYEQYF. CDR3 coding DNA: TGTGCCGGCAGCCCGGTGGGGTGGTGCTACGAGCAGTACTTC.

The CDR3 nucleotides read TGTGCCACCAGTGAACCTTGGACAGGGACTCCCGGGGAGCTGTTTTTT. Its protein product is CATSEPWTGTPGELFF. The chain carries TRBV24-1 and TRBJ2-2; 8 bases agree with TRBD1. CDR3 length equals 16 residues. CDR1 and CDR2 from the germline V gene are KGHDR and SFDVKD. Losses at the gene ends were 4 bases for V and 6 bases for J; bases not matched to a gene: 9.

This chain links TRBV2 with TRBJ1-1, with D maybe TRBD1 (5 bases). Trimming stripped 2 bases from V and 4 bases from J, with 14 bases between. CDR3 length equals 15 residues. Germline V CDR1 and CDR2: SNHLY, FYNNEI. Here the CDR3 reads CASSESAGWSTEAFF. CDR3 nucleotides: TGTGCCAGCAGTGAATCCGCAGGGTGGAGCACTGAAGCTTTCTTT.

The chain employs TRBV20-1 and TRBJ2-7, with 11 bases matching TRBD2. Looked up from germline, CDR1 is DFQATT and CDR2 is SNEGSKA (reference sequence). The CDR3 contains 16 residues. Unmatched junction bases numbered 10, after V lost 6 bases and J lost 0 bases. The CDR3 coding sequence is TGCAGTGCGCTGACTAGCGGGAAGCCCACCTCCTACGAGCAGTACTTC. Amino acids: CSALTSGKPTSYEQYF.

The chain employs TRBV2 and TRBJ2-5; 11 nucleotides agree with TRBD1. V trimming: 2 bases; J trimming: 12 bases; junction bases outside the gene matches: 8. The CDR3 loop spans 14 amino acids. CDR1 SNHLY and CDR2 FYNNEI come from the germline V gene. CDR3 region: CASSELTSGQGEYF. CDR3 nucleotide sequence: TGTGCCAGCAGTGAATTGACATCGGGACAGGGGGAGTACTTC.

Notes on this clonotype: A read error may produce the germline difference seen at one junction end. The genes are TRBV9 and TRBJ1-1; no clear D gene. The germline V gene encodes CDR1 SGDLS and CDR2 YYNGEE. The CDR3 runs 13 residues. CDR3 sequence: CASSVQVNTGAFF. The DNA for the CDR3 is TGTGCCAGCAGCGTACAGGTTAACACTGGAGCTTTCTTT.